This T cell receptor (beta chain) was found in a study of T cells in Graves' hyperthyroidism and ophthalmopathy. V dropped 4 bases and J dropped 0 bases, with 11 bases sitting between them. The CDR3 is made up of 15 amino acids. CDR1 and CDR2 from the germline V gene are MNHEY and SVGEGT. It was RNA transcripts that yielded the amplified TCR beta CDR3 regions. Primed by the HTBI set, a first-round RT-PCR was run on the TCR CDR3. TCRdb itself ran the multiplex PCR reads through MiXCR, one entry per CDR3 protein. The sample consists of more than 450,000 distinct CDR3 sequences, about 20% of them appearing once. Fresh peripheral blood, approximately 9.7 ml, was the source of the PBMCs.

The receptor comes from a man between 35 and 55 years old with Graves' ophthalmopathy. Material: blood. J is TRBJ2-3 and V is TRBV6-2 or TRBV6-3; perhaps TRBD1 as D (5 bases). The CDR3 DNA reads as TGTGCCAGCAGTTTCCGACAGAGTAGCACAGATACGCAGTATTTT. Translation: CASSFRQSSTDTQYF.